One sample yielded the 19 T cell receptor beta chains listed below, sequenced in a study of blood T cell repertoires in COVID-19. Clones were sequenced by immunoSEQ multiplex PCR, and TCRdb holds only the in-frame ones, with some missing. This table has roughly 320,000 clones, about nine tenths appearing once. The sample taken for sequencing was PBMCs or T cells enriched from blood (not recorded which). The receptors derive from a man in his thirties or forties who had recovered from COVID-19.

The chain uses TRBV6-5 and TRBJ2-1; 11 nucleotides match TRBD1. Germline CDR1 is MNHEY and CDR2 is SVGAGI. The V and J ends lost 6 bases and 2 bases, in that order; junction bases with no gene match: 3. CDR3 length equals 15 residues. CDR3 in amino acids: CASRQDRGPYNEQFF. The DNA of the CDR3 is TGTGCCAGCAGGCAGGACAGGGGGCCCTACAATGAGCAGTTCTTC.

The V gene is TRBV20-1, the J gene TRBJ2-1; a possible D gene is TRBD2 (6 bases). Trimming stripped 3 bases from V and 5 bases from J, with 17 bases between. Looked up from germline, CDR1 is DFQATT and CDR2 is SNEGSKA (reference sequence). CDR3 length: 15 amino acids. The CDR3 is CSASSTGLLNNEQFF. The CDR3 bases are TGCAGTGCTAGTTCAACGGGACTCCTTAACAATGAGCAGTTCTTC.

This rearrangement joins TRBV19 to TRBJ1-5, with D uncertain. Germline V gene lookup returns CDR1 LNHDA and CDR2 SQIVND (reference sequence). This CDR3 comprises 13 residues. Trimming stripped 6 bases from V and 5 bases from J, with 11 bases between. CDR3 coding DNA: TGTGCCAGTAGGTTGGACGGGGATCAGCCCCAGCATTTT. It specifies CASRLDGDQPQHF. Using reference TRBV19 and TRBJ1-5 for the parts outside the CDR3, the full variable domain is DGGITQSPKYLFRKEGQNVTLSCEQNLNHDAMYWYRQDPGQGLRLIYYSQIVNDFQKGDIAEGYSVSREKKESFPLTVTSAQKNPTAFYLCASRLDGDQPQHFGDGTRLSIL.

In this sample, this clone turned up once. This chain uses TRBV5-5 with TRBJ2-1; 10 bases are shared with TRBD2. With 4 bases clipped from V and 3 bases from J, the junction kept 7 bases outside the gene matches. The germline V gene encodes CDR1 SGHKS and CDR2 YYEKEE (reference sequence). This CDR3 has 16 residues. The CDR3: CASSAQGLAIYNEQFF. The CDR3 coding sequence is TGTGCCAGCAGCGCCCAGGGACTAGCGATCTACAATGAGCAGTTCTTC.

The chain has TRBV6-5 and TRBJ1-6; tentative D call: TRBD1 (6 bases). The CDR3 loop spans 13 amino acids. Trimming took off 7 bases at V and 9 bases at J, with 13 bases between the two ends. Germline-derived CDR1 and CDR2 are MNHEY and SVGAGI. The DNA of the CDR3 is TGTGCCAGCACTCCGGGAGGGGGTTCACCCCTCCACTTT. Translation gives CASTPGGGSPLHF.

The chain recombines TRBV3-1 (or the pseudogene TRBV3-2) with TRBJ2-1, with 15 bases lining up with TRBD2. J was trimmed by 0 bases and V by 2 bases; bases with no gene match: 5. The CDR3 is made up of 19 amino acids. Germline V CDR1 and CDR2: LGHDT, YNNKEL (reference sequence). Written as DNA, the CDR3 is TGTGCCAGCAGCCAATCCGGGACTAGCGGGGGGAGCTCCTACAATGAGCAGTTCTTC. Its protein product is CASSQSGTSGGSSYNEQFF.

The rearrangement joins TRBV24-1 to TRBJ2-1, with TRBD2 matching 11 bases. This CDR3 is 14 amino acids long. Germline CDR1 KGHDR, CDR2 SFDVKD. With 5 bases clipped from V and 6 bases from J, the junction kept 2 bases outside the gene matches. The CDR3 DNA reads as TGTGCCACCAGTGTTAGCGGGAGGGGCAATGAGCAGTTCTTC. This translates into CATSVSGRGNEQFF.

This clone has only a few counts. The chain joins TRBV5-1 to TRBJ2-5; the D gene is possibly TRBD1 (6 bases). V lost 4 bases and J lost 0, with 22 bases in between. Germline assignment: CDR1 SGHRS and CDR2 YFSETQ. The CDR3 is 18 amino acids. Written as DNA, the CDR3 is TGCGCCAGCAGCGACGGTAGCTTAGGGGGAAGGTACCAAGAGACCCAGTACTTC. Translating it yields CASSDGSLGGRYQETQYF.

This clone is a singleton in its sample. The CDR3 sequence is CASKLSRGRRETQYF. Written as DNA, the CDR3 is TGTGCCAGCAAACTCTCCAGGGGGCGCAGAGAGACCCAGTACTTC. The rearrangement uses TRBV7-9 and TRBJ2-5; 8 nucleotides match TRBD1. V shed 7 bases, J shed 4 bases, and the junction held 11 bases outside the gene matches. The CDR3 loop spans 15 amino acids. Germline-derived CDR1 and CDR2 are SEHNR and FQNEAQ (reference sequence).

The chain combines TRBV7-9 with TRBJ2-3; TRBD1 might be the D (6 bases). V was clipped by 2 bases and J by 1 base, with 13 bases between them. The CDR3 has 16 residues. Germline CDR1 reads SEHNR; CDR2 reads FQNEAQ (reference sequence). CDR3 amino acids: CASSLPRTEGTDTQYF. In DNA, the CDR3 is TGTGCCAGCAGCTTACCGCGGACAGAGGGCACAGATACGCAGTATTTT.

The chain recombines TRBV2 with TRBJ1-5, with TRBD1 as a possible D gene (5 bases). The germline gives CDR1 SNHLY, CDR2 FYNNEI. V was pared by 3 bases and J by 3 bases, with 6 bases between. The CDR3 consists of 13 residues. CDR3 sequence: CASSDRDNQPQHF. CDR3 in DNA: TGTGCCAGCAGTGACAGGGACAATCAGCCCCAGCATTTT.

This chain connects TRBV6-2 or TRBV6-3 to TRBJ1-5; the D is unclear. Germline V gives CDR1 MNHEY, CDR2 SVGEGT. Trimming removed 5 bases from V and 2 bases from J, with 13 bases in between. This CDR3 is built from 15 residues. The CDR3 sequence: CASSPAGGRNQPQHF. The CDR3 DNA reads TGTGCCAGCAGTCCGGCGGGAGGGCGCAATCAGCCCCAGCATTTT.

The chain has TRBV7-9 and TRBJ2-2, with 7 positions matching TRBD2. The V gene end was trimmed by 5 bases and the J gene end by 7 bases; junction bases not matched to a gene: 13. Germline V CDR1 and CDR2: SEHNR, FQNEAQ (reference sequence). The CDR3 covers 16 residues. Here the CDR3 reads CASSLFPGTMNGELFF. CDR3 nucleotides: TGTGCCAGCAGCCTTTTCCCCGGGACTATGAACGGGGAGCTGTTTTTT.

The chain has TRBV6-6 and TRBJ1-3; unclear D gene. V gave up 11 bases and J gave up 0 bases, with 11 bases separating them. The CDR3 has 13 residues. CDR1 and CDR2 (germline): MNHNY, SVGAGI (reference sequence). This CDR3 is CAVHTSSGNTIYF. CDR3 DNA: TGTGCCGTCCACACCTCCTCTGGAAACACCATATATTTT.

This rearrangement joins TRBV7-8 to TRBJ1-4; D is uncertain. This CDR3 region has 12 residues. The V end lost 8 bases, the J end lost 3 bases, and 7 bases lay between the germline ends. Germline V lookup: CDR1 SGHVS, CDR2 FQNEAQ. Here the CDR3 reads CASHSPNEKLFF. DNA for the CDR3: TGTGCCAGCCACTCGCCTAATGAAAAACTGTTTTTT.

CDR3 nucleotide sequence: TGTGCCAGCAGAACGGACAGCTTGAACACTGAAGCTTTCTTT. Translated, it gives CASRTDSLNTEAFF. The chain carries TRBV6-5 and TRBJ1-1; TRBD1 might be the D (6 bases). V lost 6 bases and J lost 0, with 11 bases in between. CDR1 is MNHEY, CDR2 SVGAGI, per germline. The CDR3 has 14 amino acids.

The chain uses TRBV25-1 and TRBJ1-2; 7 nucleotides match TRBD1. Germline V lookup: CDR1 MGHDK, CDR2 SYGVNS. The CDR3 spans 13 residues. The trim removed 4 bases at V and 6 bases at J, leaving 5 bases unmatched. DNA of the CDR3: TGTGCCAGCAGTGGACAGGGTATTAATGGCTACACCTTC. It specifies CASSGQGINGYTF.

V and J are TRBV24-1 and TRBJ1-6; 7 nucleotides line up with TRBD1. Trimming cost V 9 bases and J 9 bases; bases outside gene matches: 7. The CDR3 loop spans 13 amino acids. In germline, CDR1 is KGHDR, CDR2 SFDVKD. CDR3 loop: CATSGGSGSPLHF. The CDR3 DNA reads as TGTGCCACCTCAGGGGGGTCAGGTTCACCCCTCCACTTT.

The chain carries TRBV29-1 and TRBJ2-7; 10 positions agree with TRBD2. V was clipped by 6 bases and J by 4 bases; unmatched bases: 9. CDR1 and CDR2 from the germline V gene are SQVTM and ANQGSEA. The CDR3 is 14 amino acids. CDR3 region: CSVKKAGGQYEQYF. For the CDR3, the DNA is TGCAGCGTCAAAAAAGCGGGAGGGCAGTACGAGCAGTACTTC.